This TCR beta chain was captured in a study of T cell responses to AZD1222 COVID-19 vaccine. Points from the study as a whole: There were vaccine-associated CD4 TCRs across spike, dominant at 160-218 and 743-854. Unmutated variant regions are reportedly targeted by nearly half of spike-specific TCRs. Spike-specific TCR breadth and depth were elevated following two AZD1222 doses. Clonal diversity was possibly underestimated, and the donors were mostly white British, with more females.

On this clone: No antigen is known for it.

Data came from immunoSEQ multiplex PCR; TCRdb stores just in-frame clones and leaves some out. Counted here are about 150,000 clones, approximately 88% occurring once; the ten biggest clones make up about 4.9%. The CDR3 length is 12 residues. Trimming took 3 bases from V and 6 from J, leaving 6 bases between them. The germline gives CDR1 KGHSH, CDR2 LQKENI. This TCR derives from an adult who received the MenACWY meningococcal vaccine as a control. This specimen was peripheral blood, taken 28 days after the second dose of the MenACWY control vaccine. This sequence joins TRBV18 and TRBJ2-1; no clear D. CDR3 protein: CASSPVSNEQFF. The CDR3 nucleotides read TGTGCCAGCTCACCTGTGAGCAATGAGCAGTTCTTC. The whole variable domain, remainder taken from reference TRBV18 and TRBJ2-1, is NAGVMQNPRHLVRRRGQEARLRCSPMKGHSHVYWYRQLPEEGLKFMVYLQKENIIDESGMPKERFSAEFPKEGPSILRIQQVVRGDSAAYFCASSPVSNEQFFGPGTRLTVL.